The 26 T cell receptor beta chains below all came from one sample that was sequenced in a study of cytomegalovirus exposure and HLA in healthy donors. Both 60 Vbeta primers and 13 Jbeta primers went into the PCR. Using immunoSEQ multiplex PCR, the repertoire was profiled, and TCRdb retains in-frame clones only, with some absent. The data hold around 150,000 clones, with around four fifths observed a single time. The sample comprised PBMCs. These receptors all stem from a girl between 2 and 10 years old in good health and CMV-seropositive.

CDR3 DNA sequence: TGTGCTAGTGCCCCGGTAAACTATGTTGAAGCTTTCTTT. Translated: CASAPVNYVEAFF. This chain connects TRBV12-5 to TRBJ1-1; D is undetermined. V dropped 7 bases and J dropped 7 bases, with 16 bases sitting between them. This CDR3 has 13 amino acids. The germline V gene encodes CDR1 LGHNT and CDR2 FRNRAP.

The chain has TRBV30 and TRBJ1-3; D is possibly TRBD1 (5 bases). V shed 7 bases and J shed 4 bases, with 8 bases lying between them. CDR3 length equals 11 residues. CDR1 and CDR2 from the germline V gene are GTSNPN and SVGIG (reference sequence). CDR3: CAFRQGNTIYF. The CDR3 DNA follows: TGTGCCTTCCGACAGGGAAACACCATATATTTT. The full variable domain, rest sourced from reference TRBV30 and TRBJ1-3, is SQTIHQWPATLVQPVGSPLSLECTVEGTSNPNLYWYRQAAGRGLQLLFYSVGIGQISSEVPQNLSASRPQDRQFILSSKKLLLSDSGFYLCAFRQGNTIYFGEGSWLTVV.

This chain connects TRBV27 to TRBJ2-3; unclear D gene. The CDR3 is 12 residues long. V dropped 5 bases and J dropped 7 bases, with 10 bases sitting between them. Germline CDR1 is MNHEY and CDR2 is SMNVEV (reference sequence). CDR3 DNA sequence: TGTGCCAGCAGTCTTCTAGGTCATACGCAGTATTTT. Amino acid sequence: CASSLLGHTQYF.

This clone came up a few times. The chain combines TRBV6-1 with TRBJ2-7; 9 bases align to TRBD2. The CDR3 runs to 17 residues. After removal of 3 bases from V and 4 bases from J, the junction contained 13 bases not matched to a gene. Germline values: CDR1 MNHNS, CDR2 SASEGT. This CDR3 is CASSDREWSSGSYEQYF. In DNA, the CDR3 is TGTGCCAGCAGTGATCGGGAGTGGAGTAGCGGGAGTTACGAGCAGTACTTC.

The rearrangement joins TRBV4-2 to TRBJ2-7; D gene unclear. Germline V gene sequence: CDR1 LGHNA, CDR2 YNFKEQ. V was clipped by 4 bases and J by 0 bases, with 16 bases between them. The CDR3 runs to 16 residues. CDR3 protein: CASSPPPGSGSYEQYF. CDR3 in DNA: TGTGCCAGCAGCCCTCCCCCCGGGTCGGGCTCCTACGAGCAGTACTTC.

This chain connects TRBV28 to TRBJ2-7; D not certain. V was pared by 7 bases and J by 2 bases, with 12 bases between. Germline CDR1 and CDR2: MDHEN and SYDVKM. The CDR3 spans 13 residues. The CDR3 DNA follows: TGTGCCAGCATCAGGTCATCCACCTACGAGCAGTACTTC. It codes for CASIRSSTYEQYF.

As for this clone: The same CDR3 can be traced to other DNA sequences in this sample. The chain links TRBV27 to TRBJ2-1; TRBD2 is a possible D gene (6 bases). V shed 5 bases and J shed 5 bases, with 7 bases lying between them. The germline gives CDR1 MNHEY, CDR2 SMNVEV (reference sequence). This CDR3 spans 12 amino acids. Here the CDR3 reads CASSPGDNEQFF. The CDR3 nucleotides are TGTGCCAGCAGTCCGGGGGACAATGAGCAGTTCTTC.

J is TRBJ2-7 and V is TRBV30, with a possible D match to TRBD1 (6 bases). CDR3 size: 11 residues. CDR1 and CDR2 (germline): GTSNPN, SVGIG (reference sequence). Trimming removed 2 bases at V and 6 bases at J, with 8 bases between. CDR3 protein: CAWSTGTEQYF. In nucleotides, the CDR3 is TGTGCCTGGAGTACAGGGACCGAGCAGTACTTC.

The J gene is TRBJ2-1, the V gene TRBV7-9, with 11 nucleotides matching TRBD2. Germline CDR1 and CDR2: SEHNR and FQNEAQ (reference sequence). The CDR3 has 16 residues. The V and J ends lost 1 base and 4 bases, in that order; junction bases with no gene match: 3. CDR3 sequence reads: CASSLEGLAAYNEQFF. CDR3 nucleotides: TGTGCCAGCAGCTTAGAGGGACTAGCGGCGTACAATGAGCAGTTCTTC.

CDR3 residues: CASSLMGREAQPQHF. The CDR3 nucleotides read TGTGCCAGCAGCTTGATGGGCAGGGAGGCCCAGCCCCAGCATTTT. The chain recombines TRBV5-4 with TRBJ1-5; possible D gene TRBD1, 5 bases. Germline V gene sequence: CDR1 SGHNT, CDR2 YYREEE (reference sequence). Trimming left V 1 base short and J 7 bases short, with 15 bases between. CDR3 length: 15 residues.

The chain has TRBV27 and TRBJ1-4, with 9 nucleotides matching TRBD1. The CDR3 totals 17 residues. V was clipped by 3 bases and J by 0 bases; unmatched bases: 5. Germline V CDR1 and CDR2: MNHEY, SMNVEV (reference sequence). CDR3 DNA: TGTGCCAGCAGTTTGGGACAGGGAGTTTCAACTAATGAAAAACTGTTTTTT. Residues: CASSLGQGVSTNEKLFF.

In its sample, this clone was seen once. The chain recombines TRBV6-5 with TRBJ1-5; 7 bases are a match to TRBD1. This CDR3 has 15 residues. Germline lookup yields CDR1 MNHEY and CDR2 SVGAGI. J was trimmed by 2 bases and V by 5 bases; bases with no gene match: 6. The CDR3 DNA follows: TGTGCCAGCAGTATGACAGGGATACGCAATCAGCCCCAGCATTTT. Residues: CASSMTGIRNQPQHF.

In DNA, the CDR3 is TGTGCCAGCAGGGACTACGAGAACACCGGGGAGCTGTTTTTT. It encodes CASRDYENTGELFF. The chain carries TRBV2 and TRBJ2-2; D possibly corresponds to TRBD2 (6 bases). The CDR3 sequence is 14 residues long. V was shortened by 6 bases and J by 1 base, with 9 bases between the two germline ends. CDR1 and CDR2 (germline): SNHLY, FYNNEI. The whole variable domain, filled in from reference TRBV2 and TRBJ2-2, reads EPEVTQTPSHQVTQMGQEVILRCVPISNHLYFYWYRQILGQKVEFLVSFYNNEISEKSEIFDDQFSVERPDGSNFTLKIRSTKLEDSAMYFCASRDYENTGELFFGEGSRLTVL.

This chain joins TRBV5-4 and TRBJ2-1, with 10 bases lining up with TRBD2. V lost 10 bases, J lost 5 bases, and 9 bases stayed unmatched. The CDR3 is 14 amino acids. The V gene's germline CDR1 is SGHNT and CDR2 YYREEE (reference sequence). CDR3 DNA: TGTGCCGTTCCCCTAGCGGGAGTGAACAATGAGCAGTTCTTC. Residues: CAVPLAGVNNEQFF.

This clone appeared a few times. This chain uses TRBV2 with TRBJ1-2; D is unresolved. CDR3 length: 11 amino acids. In germline, CDR1 is SNHLY, CDR2 FYNNEI. The CDR3 here is CAGGRIYGYTF. The CDR3 bases are TGTGCGGGAGGCAGGATATATGGCTACACCTTC.

The rearrangement joins TRBV11-2 to TRBJ2-3; possible D gene TRBD1, 6 bases. This CDR3 is built from 17 residues. The germline V gene has CDR1 SGHAT and CDR2 FQNNGV. V was trimmed by 6 bases and J by 4 bases, leaving 23 bases between them. Here the CDR3 reads CASSQPGWYRVPDTQYF. The CDR3 DNA reads TGTGCCAGCAGTCAGCCTGGGTGGTACAGGGTCCCAGATACGCAGTATTTT.

This clone was seen a few times. The rearrangement links TRBV5-4 to TRBJ2-5; 7 nucleotides match TRBD1. The trim removed 0 bases at V and 3 bases at J, leaving 2 bases unmatched. The CDR3 spans 14 residues. CDR1 is SGHNT and CDR2 is YYREEE in the germline V gene (reference sequence). CDR3 sequence reads: CASSLGGTEETQYF. CDR3 sequence (DNA): TGTGCCAGCAGCTTGGGAGGGACAGAAGAGACCCAGTACTTC.

The V call is TRBV5-1, the J call TRBJ2-7; 10 nucleotides agree with TRBD1. V gave up 0 bases and J gave up 5 bases; unmatched junction bases: 2. Germline loops: CDR1 SGHRS, CDR2 YFSETQ. This CDR3 has 14 amino acids. CDR3 region: CASSLGTGGDEQYF. The CDR3 DNA follows: TGCGCCAGCAGCTTGGGGACAGGGGGGGACGAGCAGTACTTC.

This clone was counted once. The chain employs TRBV23-1 and TRBJ2-5; D may be TRBD2 (6 bases). TRBV23-1 is identified as an open reading frame with a role that is uncertain. CDR3 length: 15 amino acids. V lost 3 bases to trimming and J lost 2 bases, with 13 bases between them. CDR3 in DNA: TGCGCCAGCAGTCAGGACGGGGGACTGCAAGAGACCCAGTACTTC. Its translation: CASSQDGGLQETQYF.

CDR3 region: CASSNRDRGHTEAFF. CDR3 in DNA: TGTGCCAGTTCTAACCGGGACAGGGGGCACACTGAAGCTTTCTTT. This chain uses TRBV19 with TRBJ1-1, with 12 nucleotides matching TRBD1. This CDR3 has 15 amino acids. CDR1 and CDR2 from the germline V gene are LNHDA and SQIVND (reference sequence). V lost 8 bases to trimming and J lost 3 bases; unmatched junction nucleotides: 7.

This clone occurred a few times. The CDR3 loop reads CASSLTSASGRGEQYF. CDR3 in DNA: TGTGCCAGCAGTTTAACCAGCGCTAGCGGGAGAGGCGAGCAGTACTTC. V is TRBV27 and J is TRBJ2-7; TRBD2 matches at 10 bases. J lost 6 bases, V lost 2 bases, and 10 bases had no gene match. Germline V lookup: CDR1 MNHEY, CDR2 SMNVEV (reference sequence). This CDR3 contains 16 residues.

To note about this clone: The junction differs from germline at one of its ends, possibly a read error. The chain has TRBV30 and TRBJ1-3; no reliable D call. Germline V gives CDR1 GTSNPN, CDR2 SVGIG (reference sequence). This CDR3 is built from 17 residues. CDR3 nucleotides: TGTGCCTGGAGTGTAGGGTTCGGGGATTCCTCTCGAAACACCATATATTTT. This gives the protein CAWSVGFGDSSRNTIYF. Variable domain in full (rest from reference TRBV30 and TRBJ1-3): SQTIHQWPATLVQPVGSPLSLECTVEGTSNPNLYWYRQAAGRGLQLLFYSVGIGQISSEVPQNLSASRPQDRQFILSSKKLLLSDSGFYLCAWSVGFGDSSRNTIYFGEGSWLTVV.

J is TRBJ1-1 and V is TRBV19; TRBD1 agrees at 9 bases. The J segment lost 6 bases and the V segment lost 5 bases, leaving 10 bases of the junction unmatched. Per the germline V gene, CDR1 is LNHDA and CDR2 is SQIVND (reference sequence). The CDR3 contains 15 residues. CDR3: CASSLGPTGGAEAFF. For the CDR3, the DNA is TGTGCCAGTAGTCTCGGGCCGACAGGGGGGGCTGAAGCTTTCTTT. Full variable domain (remainder filled in from reference TRBV19 and TRBJ1-1): DGGITQSPKYLFRKEGQNVTLSCEQNLNHDAMYWYRQDPGQGLRLIYYSQIVNDFQKGDIAEGYSVSREKKESFPLTVTSAQKNPTAFYLCASSLGPTGGAEAFFGQGTRLTVV.

The chain recombines TRBV5-1 with TRBJ2-3, with TRBD2 as a possible D gene (6 bases). The CDR3 sequence is 13 residues long. Trimming left V 10 bases short and J 3 bases short, with 15 bases between. Germline loops: CDR1 SGHRS, CDR2 YFSETQ. CDR3 loop: CASSVSGTDTQYF. The CDR3 DNA follows: TGCGCCTCGTCGGTTAGCGGTACAGATACGCAGTATTTT.

CDR3 loop: CASSQVGGSQPQHF. The CDR3 DNA follows: TGCGCCAGCAGCCAAGTAGGAGGGTCTCAGCCCCAGCATTTT. This rearrangement joins TRBV4-1 to TRBJ1-5, with D unclear. Germline loops: CDR1 MGHRA, CDR2 YSYEKL. This CDR3 region has 14 residues. Trimming took off 1 base at V and 6 bases at J, with 10 bases between the two ends.

The chain employs TRBV30 and TRBJ2-2; TRBD2 matches 11 bases. V was pared by 4 bases and J by 4 bases, with 5 bases of the junction left unmatched. The CDR3 covers 15 residues. The germline V gene encodes CDR1 GTSNPN and CDR2 SVGIG (reference sequence). The CDR3 loop reads CAWTAGTSGTGELFF. CDR3 DNA: TGTGCCTGGACCGCCGGGACTAGCGGCACCGGGGAGCTGTTTTTT.